These 17 T cell receptor beta chains were sequenced from one sample in a study of blood T cell repertoires in COVID-19. Produced via immunoSEQ multiplex PCR; TCRdb's table is partial and in-frame only. Among 470,000 or so clones listed, 70% to 90% were seen once. What was sequenced was PBMCs or T cells enriched from blood (not recorded which). The receptors here all came from a woman aged 18-30 years with acute COVID-19.

This clone has only one observation. The genes are TRBV5-6 and TRBJ1-2, with D unclear. The V end was cut by 4 bases, the J end by 5 bases, with 12 bases between. Germline-derived CDR1 and CDR2 are SGHDT and YYEEEE. The CDR3 loop spans 13 amino acids. CDR3 sequence reads: CASSLPVLYGYTF. CDR3 coding DNA: TGTGCCAGCAGCCTGCCGGTTCTTTATGGCTACACCTTC. Together with reference TRBV5-6 and TRBJ1-2, the CDR3 gives the full variable domain: DAGVTQSPTHLIKTRGQQVTLRCSPKSGHDTVSWYQQALGQGPQFIFQYYEEEERQRGNFPDRFSGHQFPNYSSELNVNALLLGDSALYLCASSLPVLYGYTFGSGTRLTVV.

The chain joins TRBV11-2 to TRBJ2-7; TRBD2 matches at 8 bases. The CDR3 is 15 amino acids. Germline lookup yields CDR1 SGHAT and CDR2 FQNNGV. The ends lost 1 base at V and 6 bases at J; junction bases unmatched: 8. CDR3 region: CASSLGLRGVGEQYF. DNA of the CDR3: TGTGCCAGCAGCTTAGGGTTGCGGGGGGTAGGCGAGCAGTACTTC.

This chain joins TRBV5-4 and TRBJ2-7, with D maybe TRBD2 (6 bases). The V gene's germline CDR1 is SGHNT and CDR2 YYREEE (reference sequence). Trimming shortened V by 4 bases and J by 2 bases, and 13 bases separated the two germline ends. This CDR3 has 14 residues. This chain's CDR3 is CASSRDSGPYEQYF. CDR3 DNA: TGTGCCAGCAGCCGTGATAGCGGACCCTACGAGCAGTACTTC.

V gene TRBV7-2 combines with J gene TRBJ2-3, with 7 bases fitting TRBD1. The V gene's germline CDR1 is SGHTA and CDR2 FQGNSA. This CDR3 is 16 amino acids long. With 1 base clipped from V and 4 bases from J, the junction kept 8 bases outside the gene matches. The CDR3 nucleotides are TGTGCCAGCAGCTTAGTAGTGACAGGGCATTCAGATACGCAGTATTTT. This sequence encodes CASSLVVTGHSDTQYF.

The rearrangement links TRBV4-1 to TRBJ1-5; no definite D call. Germline values: CDR1 MGHRA, CDR2 YSYEKL. CDR3 size: 16 residues. The germline V and J ends were trimmed by 0 bases and 3 bases, with 12 bases remaining between them. CDR3 amino acids: CASSQDGVGNNQPQHF. The DNA of the CDR3 is TGCGCCAGCAGCCAAGATGGAGTAGGCAACAATCAGCCCCAGCATTTT.

The V call is TRBV5-4, the J call TRBJ1-1; tentatively, D is TRBD1 (6 bases). CDR3 length: 14 residues. Germline CDR1 and CDR2: SGHNT and YYREEE (reference sequence). V was cut by 4 bases and J by 4 bases, with 14 bases left in between. As DNA, the CDR3 is TGTGCCAGCAGCCCTGACAGGTCCCTCACTGAAGCTTTCTTT. This sequence encodes CASSPDRSLTEAFF.

The table lists this clone with many counts. J is TRBJ2-7 and V is TRBV2, with D possibly matching TRBD2 (5 bases). V gave up 6 bases and J gave up 6 bases, with 18 bases separating them. The CDR3 consists of 14 residues. Germline V gene lookup returns CDR1 SNHLY and CDR2 FYNNEI. CDR3 residues: CASSQNTRAFEQYF. CDR3 bases: TGTGCCAGCAGCCAAAATACTAGGGCTTTCGAGCAGTACTTC.

The chain employs TRBV10-3 and TRBJ2-7; D might be TRBD2 (6 bases). Trimming stripped 7 bases from V and 4 bases from J, with 14 bases between. The V gene's germline CDR1 is ENHRY and CDR2 SYGVKD. This CDR3 spans 13 amino acids. DNA for the CDR3: TGTGCCATCAAGGGCGGGACGCAATACGAGCAGTACTTC. Translation: CAIKGGTQYEQYF.

V usage is TRBV5-1 and J usage is TRBJ2-1, with 9 bases fitting TRBD2. Trimming removed 5 bases from V and 7 bases from J; junction bases left unmatched: 10. The CDR3 length is 15 residues. Germline V CDR1 and CDR2: SGHRS, YFSETQ. The CDR3 nucleotides read TGCGCCAGCAGTCTTAGCGGGAGCTTTGTAAATGAGCAGTTCTTC. It specifies CASSLSGSFVNEQFF. The full variable domain, with the rest looked up from reference TRBV5-1 and TRBJ2-1, is KAGVTQTPRYLIKTRGQQVTLSCSPISGHRSVSWYQQTPGQGLQFLFEYFSETQRNKGNFPGRFSGRQFSNSRSEMNVSTLELGDSALYLCASSLSGSFVNEQFFGPGTRLTVL.

This sequence joins TRBV28 and TRBJ2-2; 7 bases line up with TRBD2. CDR1 is MDHEN and CDR2 is SYDVKM in the germline V gene. V lost 2 bases to trimming and J lost 7 bases; unmatched junction nucleotides: 7. This CDR3 contains 15 residues. The CDR3 is CASSLAGAFGGELFF. In nucleotides, the CDR3 is TGTGCCAGCAGTTTAGCGGGAGCTTTTGGCGGGGAGCTGTTTTTT.

The chain couples TRBV9 to TRBJ2-3, with TRBD2 matching over 8 bases. Germline trimming cut 4 bases from V and 14 bases from J; bases unmatched to any gene: 9. The CDR3 has 12 residues. Per the germline V gene, CDR1 is SGDLS and CDR2 is YYNGEE. In DNA, the CDR3 is TGTGCCAGCAGCCCGGGGACTAGTTTAGTGTATTTT. The encoded protein is CASSPGTSLVYF. The complete variable domain, with remaining parts taken from reference TRBV9 and TRBJ2-3, reads DSGVTQTPKHLITATGQRVTLRCSPRSGDLSVYWYQQSLDQGLQFLIQYYNGEERAKGNILERFSAQQFPDLHSELNLSSLELGDSALYFCASSPGTSLVYFGPGTRLTVL.

CDR3 sequence reads: CASSLESSGRALEQFF. The CDR3 DNA sequence: TGCGCCAGCAGCTTGGAGTCTAGCGGGAGGGCTCTTGAGCAGTTCTTC. V and J are TRBV5-1 and TRBJ2-1; 12 bases align to TRBD2. CDR3 length: 16 residues. Germline V gene sequence: CDR1 SGHRS, CDR2 YFSETQ. Trimming at V came to 0 bases and at J to 9 bases, leaving 7 bases not matched to a gene. Full variable domain (missing parts from reference TRBV5-1 and TRBJ2-1): KAGVTQTPRYLIKTRGQQVTLSCSPISGHRSVSWYQQTPGQGLQFLFEYFSETQRNKGNFPGRFSGRQFSNSRSEMNVSTLELGDSALYLCASSLESSGRALEQFFGPGTRLTVL.

The chain is built from TRBV7-2 and TRBJ1-5; D is perhaps TRBD1 (6 bases). Germline CDR1 SGHTA, CDR2 FQGNSA. The CDR3 has 13 amino acids. V was trimmed by 5 bases and J by 5 bases, leaving 10 bases between them. CDR3 in amino acids: CASSVHRDQPQHF. The CDR3 DNA reads as TGTGCCAGCAGCGTCCACAGGGATCAGCCCCAGCATTTT.

CDR3 DNA sequence: TGTGCCAGCAGCGTAGCCTGGACAGGGGGCGGTGGGAACACTGAAGCTTTCTTT. As protein: CASSVAWTGGGGNTEAFF. The chain employs TRBV9 and TRBJ1-1, with 11 bases fitting TRBD1. With V trimmed by 0 bases and J by 1 base, 8 bases remained unmatched. The CDR3 covers 18 residues. Per germline, CDR1 SGDLS and CDR2 YYNGEE.

The gene calls are TRBV11-2 and TRBJ2-2, with 12 bases matching TRBD1. This CDR3 spans 15 amino acids. V shed 5 bases and J 7 bases; nucleotides not matched to a gene: 5. Germline CDR1 and CDR2: SGHAT and FQNNGV. Here the CDR3 DNA reads TGTGCCAGCAGCGCGGGACAGGGGGCGATCGGGGAGCTGTTTTTT. Translation: CASSAGQGAIGELFF.

The chain links TRBV7-6 to TRBJ1-5, with TRBD1 matching over 8 bases. This CDR3 comprises 16 residues. V lost 1 base, J lost 3 bases, and 5 bases stayed unmatched. CDR1 SGHVS and CDR2 FNYEAQ come from the germline V gene. CDR3 loop: CASSLEVGQDNQPQHF. CDR3 DNA sequence: TGTGCCAGCAGCTTAGAAGTGGGACAGGACAATCAGCCCCAGCATTTT.

The rearrangement links TRBV19 to TRBJ1-2; D not certain. V dropped 0 bases and J dropped 3 bases, with 11 bases sitting between them. Germline values: CDR1 LNHDA, CDR2 SQIVND (reference sequence). The CDR3 sequence is 15 residues long. CDR3: CASSIEEKADYGYTF. DNA of the CDR3: TGTGCCAGTAGTATAGAGGAGAAGGCGGACTATGGCTACACCTTC.